The TCR beta chain described here comes from a study of cytomegalovirus exposure and HLA in healthy donors. Regarding the study as a whole: Reports credit the classifier with highly specific, highly sensitive diagnosis of cytomegalovirus status. Upon later analysis, HLA-associated TCR beta chains proved more clonally expanded than other, equally common chains.

On this clone: Antigen specificity is unknown.

60 Vbeta and 13 Jbeta primers were used in PCR. This table comes from immunoSEQ multiplex PCR, and its TCRdb copy is limited to in-frame clones, with some not included. The profile shows some 160,000 clones, roughly 84% of them singletons. The CDR3 sequence is 15 residues long. With V trimmed by 0 bases and J by 4 bases, 1 base remained unmatched. Germline V gene data show CDR1 as MRHNA and CDR2 as SNTAGT. Healthy bone marrow donors made up the cohort. Though nominally healthy at sampling, donors likely had unrecorded immune exposures. The chain is built from TRBV6-4 and TRBJ2-3, with 10 nucleotides matching TRBD2. The specimen was PBMCs. The TCR was taken from a woman under 30 in good health and CMV-seronegative. The CDR3 bases are TGTGCCAGCAGTGACTCGAGCGGGGGGGCAGATACGCAGTATTTT. Its protein product is CASSDSSGGADTQYF.